This paragraph covers one T cell receptor (beta chain) sequence. The antigen is unknown. Per sample, extraction of total RNA gave at least 6 micrograms in every case. These data come from a study of blood T cells in healthy people across ages. Study-wide results and limits: Getting older went along with TCR beta diversity per million T cells dropping roughly linearly.

A J-beta primer mix and a sample-barcoded 5' primer were used in a second PCR of roughly 6 to 11 cycles. One entry per CDR3 protein, called by TCRdb with MiXCR from the 5' RACE reads. The data hold 1.5 million to 2 million distinct CDR3 sequences, with 25% to 30% observed a single time. The ends were cut back, 1 base at V and 1 base at J, with 6 bases in the middle. The germline V gene encodes CDR1 SGHTA and CDR2 FQGNSA. CDR3 size: 14 residues. Sequenced material: blood. This receptor was taken from a woman under 40 in good health. The chain links TRBV7-2 to TRBJ2-3; D is unclear. For the CDR3, the DNA is TGTGCCAGCAGCTTAGTGATGGGCACAGATACGCAGTATTTT. Encoded protein: CASSLVMGTDTQYF.